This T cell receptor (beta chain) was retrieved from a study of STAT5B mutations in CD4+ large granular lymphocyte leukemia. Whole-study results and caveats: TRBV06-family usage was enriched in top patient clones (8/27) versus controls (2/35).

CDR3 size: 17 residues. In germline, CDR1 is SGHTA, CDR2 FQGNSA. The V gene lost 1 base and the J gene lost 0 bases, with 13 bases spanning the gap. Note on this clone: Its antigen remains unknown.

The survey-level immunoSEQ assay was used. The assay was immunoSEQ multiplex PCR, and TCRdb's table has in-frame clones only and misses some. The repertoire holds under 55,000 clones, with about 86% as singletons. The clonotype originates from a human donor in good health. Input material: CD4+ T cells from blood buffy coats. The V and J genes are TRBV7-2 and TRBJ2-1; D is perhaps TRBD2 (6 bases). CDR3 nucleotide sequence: TGTGCCAGCAGCTTAGGGGGTAGCGGAATCTCCTACAATGAGCAGTTCTTC. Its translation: CASSLGGSGISYNEQFF.